This T cell receptor beta chain was sequenced in a study of shared clonotypes between healthy human individuals. Notes on the study in general: Naive subsets typically showed greater estimated richness than memory subsets. When compared with the clonotypes that were shared by all four sorted-subset donors, the non-shared clonotypes turned out to have lower generation probabilities.

The V segment lost 0 bases and the J segment 10 bases; nucleotides outside the gene matches: 4. Germline-derived CDR1 and CDR2 are LNHNV and YYDKDF (reference sequence). The CDR3 contains 13 residues. CD4+ cell separation produced CD45RA+ naive and CD45RA-negative memory subsets. Authors' processing steps: ImmunoSEQ sequences covered only the junction and lacked quality scores; filtering therefore differed. Clones were read by immunoSEQ multiplex PCR, and TCRdb kept only the in-frame ones, dropping some. From that table come the V and J calls and clone size; the DNA was used to work out D and trimming. The sample has 2 million to 2.5 million clones, approximately 90% seen once. As concerns this clone: The antigen remains undetermined.

Sequencing was carried out using naive CD4+ T cells from PBMCs. The sample's subset: CD45RA+ positively selected. The clonotype was recovered from a man aged 18 to 29 in good health. Some clones in this sample may be carry-over from other donors' samples. The rearrangement joins TRBV15 to TRBJ2-3, with 7 nucleotides matching TRBD2. The CDR3 region has the DNA TGTGCCACCAGCAGAGACCGGGAGGCTGCGCAGTATTTT. Its protein product is CATSRDREAAQYF.